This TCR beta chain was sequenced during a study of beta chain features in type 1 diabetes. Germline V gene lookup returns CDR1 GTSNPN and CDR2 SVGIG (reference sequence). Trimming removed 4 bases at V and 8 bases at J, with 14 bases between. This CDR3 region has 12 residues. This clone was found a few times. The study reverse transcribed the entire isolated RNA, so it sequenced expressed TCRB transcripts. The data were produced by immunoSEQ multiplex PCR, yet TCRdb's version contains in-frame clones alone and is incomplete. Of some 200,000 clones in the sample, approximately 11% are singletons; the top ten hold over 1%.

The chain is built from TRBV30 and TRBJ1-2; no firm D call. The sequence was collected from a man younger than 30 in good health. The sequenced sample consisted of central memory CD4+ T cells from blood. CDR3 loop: CAWTLIDQGYTF. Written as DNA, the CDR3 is TGTGCCTGGACACTGATCGATCAAGGCTACACCTTC.